These 30 T cell receptor beta chains originate from one sample sequenced in a study of cytomegalovirus exposure and HLA in healthy donors. The PCR ran on 60 Vbeta and 13 Jbeta primers. The repertoire was sequenced with immunoSEQ multiplex PCR; TCRdb's copy has only in-frame clones and lacks some. The data hold nearly 110,000 clones, with about 76% observed a single time. The sequencing input was PBMCs. These receptors were obtained from a woman aged 50 to 60 in good health and CMV-seropositive.

This clone occurred once. The V gene is TRBV12-2, the J gene TRBJ2-3; TRBD1 is the table's D call and was not checked against the DNA. TRBV12-2 is a pseudogene segment. The CDR3 covers 16 residues. The CDR3 is CASRLEVRGPTDTQYF. CDR3 nucleotides: TGTGCAAGTCGCTTAGAAGTCAGGGGGCCCACAGATACGCAGTATTTT.

CDR3 in amino acids: CASSLMGLAGTEQYF. In DNA, the CDR3 is TGTGCCAGCAGTTTAATGGGACTAGCGGGGACCGAGCAGTACTTC. The chain combines TRBV28 with TRBJ2-5; 13 bases match TRBD2. The J call may be mistaken, given a closer DNA end match to TRBJ2-7. The CDR3 is 15 amino acids. Germline lookup yields CDR1 MDHEN and CDR2 SYDVKM.

Concerning this clone itself: Relative to the germline gene, one junction end is altered; a read error may explain this. The chain employs TRBV7-9 and TRBJ1-2; D may be TRBD1 (5 bases). Germline V lookup: CDR1 SEHNR, CDR2 FQNEAQ (reference sequence). There are 16 residues in the CDR3. CDR3 sequence (DNA): TGTTCCAGCAGCTCCTATAGCGGGACGACTAACTATGGCTACACCTTC. It translates to CSSSSYSGTTNYGYTF.

V is TRBV5-4 and J is TRBJ1-2; TRBD1 matches at 11 bases. After removal of 3 bases from V and 7 bases from J, the junction contained 5 bases not matched to a gene. The CDR3 is 14 residues long. CDR1 SGHNT and CDR2 YYREEE come from the germline V gene (reference sequence). CDR3 nucleotides: TGTGCCAGCAGCTCGGGACAGGGGGACGGTGGCTACACCTTC. As protein: CASSSGQGDGGYTF.

CDR3 nucleotides: TGTGCCAGCAGCCCGACCCCCAAGGAGTATGGCTACACCTTC. Translation: CASSPTPKEYGYTF. V usage is TRBV5-6 and J usage is TRBJ1-2, with D hard to call. The V gene lost 4 bases and the J gene lost 5 bases, with 15 bases spanning the gap. The CDR3 has 14 residues. CDR1 and CDR2 (germline): SGHDT, YYEEEE.

The chain links TRBV4-3 to TRBJ1-4; possible D gene TRBD1, 5 bases. CDR1 is LGHNA and CDR2 is YSLEER in the germline V gene. The CDR3 is 14 residues long. With 4 bases removed from V and 5 bases from J, the gap between germline ends came to 11 bases. CDR3 sequence reads: CASSLGLSNEKLFF. In DNA, the CDR3 is TGCGCCAGCAGCCTGGGACTGAGCAATGAAAAACTGTTTTTT.

This clone came up once. This chain joins TRBV5-1 and TRBJ1-2; no definite D call. Trimming pared 0 bases from V and 2 bases from J, leaving 8 bases between. The CDR3 is made up of 14 amino acids. Per the germline V gene, CDR1 is SGHRS and CDR2 is YFSETQ. CDR3 region: CASSLESVNYGYTF. In DNA, the CDR3 is TGCGCCAGCAGCTTGGAATCGGTGAACTATGGCTACACCTTC. Drawing the rest from reference TRBV5-1 and TRBJ1-2, the complete variable domain is KAGVTQTPRYLIKTRGQQVTLSCSPISGHRSVSWYQQTPGQGLQFLFEYFSETQRNKGNFPGRFSGRQFSNSRSEMNVSTLELGDSALYLCASSLESVNYGYTFGSGTRLTVV.

This clone has just one count. The chain combines TRBV7-9 with TRBJ1-2; D gene uncertain. The germline V gene has CDR1 SEHNR and CDR2 FQNEAQ (reference sequence). Between the trimmed V and J ends, which lost 3 bases and 7 bases, there was a span of 15 bases. This CDR3 region has 14 residues. The DNA of the CDR3 is TGTGCCAGCAGCTTCGGAAACGGGGAATCTGGCTACACCTTC. It encodes CASSFGNGESGYTF.

The chain recombines TRBV27 with TRBJ2-7, with TRBD1 matching 8 bases. This CDR3 comprises 14 residues. V shed 2 bases, J shed 0 bases, and the junction held 0 bases outside the gene matches. Germline CDR1 MNHEY, CDR2 SMNVEV (reference sequence). CDR3 region: CASSLDRGSYEQYF. The CDR3 DNA reads TGTGCCAGCAGTTTAGACAGGGGCTCCTACGAGCAGTACTTC.

J is TRBJ1-1 and V is TRBV28; the D is unclear. CDR3 length: 14 residues. The germline V and J ends were trimmed by 6 bases and 1 base, with 12 bases remaining between them. From germline, CDR1 is MDHEN and CDR2 SYDVKM. CDR3 residues: CASRAGNANTEAFF. The CDR3 DNA reads as TGTGCCAGCAGGGCGGGCAACGCGAACACTGAAGCTTTCTTT. The variable domain in full, completed from reference TRBV28 and TRBJ1-1, reads DVKVTQSSRYLVKRTGEKVFLECVQDMDHENMFWYRQDPGLGLRLIYFSYDVKMKEKGDIPEGYSVSREKKERFSLILESASTNQTSMYLCASRAGNANTEAFFGQGTRLTVV.

This chain connects TRBV13 to TRBJ1-4; 7 bases line up with TRBD1. This CDR3 contains 19 residues. In germline, CDR1 is PRHDT, CDR2 FYEKMQ (reference sequence). The V and J ends lost 4 bases and 6 bases, in that order; junction bases with no gene match: 20. DNA for the CDR3: TGTGCCAGCAGCTGGACCCGGGACAGCCTTTTGTCAGGAGATGAAAAACTGTTTTTT. Protein: CASSWTRDSLLSGDEKLFF.

The count of this clone is one. V gene TRBV4-3 combines with J gene TRBJ2-1; 11 bases align to TRBD1. The germline CDR1 and CDR2 sequences are LGHNA and YSLEER. J gave up 10 bases and V 0 bases, and 11 bases lay outside the gene matches. This CDR3 has 17 amino acids. The CDR3 loop reads CASSQEDRTGGIGEQFF. The CDR3 DNA is TGCGCCAGCAGCCAAGAGGACAGGACAGGGGGCATTGGCGAGCAGTTCTTC.

This chain uses TRBV19 with TRBJ2-6; D may be TRBD2 (7 bases). CDR1 LNHDA and CDR2 SQIVND come from the germline V gene (reference sequence). V was cut by 4 bases and J by 0 bases, with 22 bases left in between. CDR3 size: 20 residues. CDR3: CASSTGEGLWGSSGANVLTF. The CDR3 region has the DNA TGTGCCAGTAGTACAGGGGAGGGGCTTTGGGGAAGCTCTGGGGCCAACGTCCTGACTTTC.

The chain combines TRBV6-6 with TRBJ1-1, with TRBD1 identical over 7 bases. This CDR3 has 15 amino acids. After removal of 2 bases from V and 2 bases from J, the junction contained 5 bases not matched to a gene. The V gene's germline CDR1 is MNHNY and CDR2 SVGAGI (reference sequence). The CDR3 sequence: CASSYQGQSNTEAFF. CDR3 bases: TGTGCCAGCAGTTACCAGGGACAGAGTAACACTGAAGCTTTCTTT.

This sequence joins TRBV11-3 and TRBJ2-2, with 7 nucleotides matching TRBD2. Germline trimming cut 5 bases from V and 1 base from J; bases unmatched to any gene: 7. The CDR3 is made up of 16 amino acids. Germline values: CDR1 SGHNT, CDR2 YENEEA. The CDR3 nucleotides are TGTGCCAGCAGCCAAGCGTGGGGGGGGAACACCGGGGAGCTGTTTTTT. This translates into CASSQAWGGNTGELFF. The whole variable domain, filled in from reference TRBV11-3 and TRBJ2-2, reads EAGVVQSPRYKIIEKKQPVAFWCNPISGHNTLYWYLQNLGQGPELLIRYENEEAVDDSQLPKDRFSAERLKGVDSTLKIQPAELGDSAVYLCASSQAWGGNTGELFFGEGSRLTVL.

The V and J genes are TRBV5-1 and TRBJ2-7; 9 bases align to TRBD1. Germline assignment: CDR1 SGHRS and CDR2 YFSETQ. Trimming cost V 0 bases and J 7 bases; bases outside gene matches: 8. The CDR3 extends over 15 amino acids. CDR3 bases: TGCGCCAGCAGCTTGGCCTCCGTGACAGGGGGAGAGCAGTACTTC. Amino acid sequence: CASSLASVTGGEQYF.

The chain has TRBV5-1 and TRBJ2-5; maybe TRBD2 (7 bases). CDR3 length: 15 residues. The ends were cut back, 6 bases at V and 4 bases at J, with 19 bases in the middle. Germline loops: CDR1 SGHRS, CDR2 YFSETQ. CDR3 coding DNA: TGCGCCAGCACCACGAGTGGGGGGGCAGGAGAGACCCAGTACTTC. Its translation is CASTTSGGAGETQYF.

This clone was observed a few times. This chain connects TRBV11-2 to TRBJ1-2; D uncertain. The length of the CDR3 is 13 residues. Trimming cost V 7 bases and J 9 bases, with 18 bases left between them. CDR1 and CDR2 from the germline V gene are SGHAT and FQNNGV. CDR3 nucleotides: TGTGCCAGCAAACTAACCGGAGGAGGAAGCTACACCTTC. Translation gives CASKLTGGGSYTF.

The chain recombines TRBV2 with TRBJ1-6, with 7 bases identical to TRBD1. The ends lost 7 bases at V and 8 bases at J; junction bases unmatched: 11. The CDR3 is 15 residues long. Germline CDR1 is SNHLY and CDR2 is FYNNEI. CDR3 sequence reads: CASTADTGADSPLHF. In nucleotides, the CDR3 is TGTGCCAGCACCGCGGATACAGGGGCCGATTCACCCCTCCACTTT.

This chain joins TRBV28 and TRBJ1-5; TRBD1 is a possible D gene (5 bases). The germline V gene encodes CDR1 MDHEN and CDR2 SYDVKM. V shed 2 bases and J shed 1 base, with 9 bases lying between them. This CDR3 comprises 15 residues. The CDR3 spells CASSLHGGSNQPQHF. The DNA for the CDR3 is TGTGCCAGCAGTTTACACGGGGGGAGCAATCAGCCCCAGCATTTT.

The chain employs TRBV6-1 and TRBJ2-7; 11 positions match TRBD1. V lost 6 bases and J lost 4; bases outside the gene matches: 8. The V gene's germline CDR1 is MNHNS and CDR2 SASEGT. The CDR3 is 15 amino acids. The CDR3 DNA reads TGTGCCAGCAGACCCCGGGACAGGGGGAGTTACGAGCAGTACTTC. It yields the protein CASRPRDRGSYEQYF.

This clone was found a few times. One junction end does not reproduce the germline sequence, and a read error may be involved. V is TRBV7-9 and J is TRBJ2-7, with 14 positions matching TRBD2. CDR1 and CDR2 from the germline V gene are SEHNR and FQNEAQ (reference sequence). This CDR3 has 16 amino acids. The CDR3 spells CSSSRGLAGATYEQYF. In DNA, the CDR3 is TGTTCCAGCAGTCGGGGACTAGCGGGGGCCACCTACGAGCAGTACTTC.

A word on this clone: Other DNA sequences in this specimen translate into the identical CDR3. This chain uses TRBV5-5 with TRBJ1-5; unclear D gene. This CDR3 spans 16 amino acids. Germline assignment: CDR1 SGHKS and CDR2 YYEKEE (reference sequence). Trimming took off 0 bases at V and 0 bases at J, with 10 bases between the two ends. The CDR3 coding sequence is TGTGCCAGCAGCTTGGCTCATACAGCTAGCAATCAGCCCCAGCATTTT. Its protein product is CASSLAHTASNQPQHF.

The J gene is TRBJ2-7, the V gene TRBV10-3; 12 bases agree with TRBD1. V shed 8 bases and J 4 bases; nucleotides not matched to a gene: 3. This CDR3 comprises 13 residues. Germline V gene data show CDR1 as ENHRY and CDR2 as SYGVKD. The DNA for the CDR3 is TGTGCCATCTGGGACAGGGGGCGTTACGAGCAGTACTTC. This translates into CAIWDRGRYEQYF.

V usage is TRBV5-1 and J usage is TRBJ2-2, with D tentatively TRBD2 (5 bases). The V and J ends lost 6 bases and 8 bases respectively, with 11 bases between them. CDR3 length: 12 residues. Germline V CDR1 and CDR2: SGHRS, YFSETQ. DNA of the CDR3: TGCGCCAGCACTCTCCCGGGGGGGGAGCTGTTTTTT. Encoded protein: CASTLPGGELFF.

CDR3 coding DNA: TGTGCCTGGGGGACAGGGTTTACTTCACCCCTCCACTTT. Protein product: CAWGTGFTSPLHF. This chain joins TRBV30 and TRBJ1-6, with 9 bases identical to TRBD1. Germline V gene data show CDR1 as GTSNPN and CDR2 as SVGIG (reference sequence). The V gene end was trimmed by 5 bases and the J gene end by 9 bases; junction bases not matched to a gene: 5. There are 13 residues in the CDR3. Using reference TRBV30 and TRBJ1-6 for the parts outside the CDR3, the full variable domain is SQTIHQWPATLVQPVGSPLSLECTVEGTSNPNLYWYRQAAGRGLQLLFYSVGIGQISSEVPQNLSASRPQDRQFILSSKKLLLSDSGFYLCAWGTGFTSPLHFGNGTRLTVT.

The J gene is TRBJ1-2, the V gene TRBV6-5, with 9 positions matching TRBD1. The CDR3 is 14 amino acids. CDR1 MNHEY and CDR2 SVGAGI come from the germline V gene. With V trimmed by 5 bases and J by 8 bases, 9 bases remained unmatched. The CDR3 DNA reads TGTGCCAGCAGTAACCCGGGACAGGGTTTGGGCTACACCTTC. Amino acids: CASSNPGQGLGYTF.

As to this clone: This specimen includes other DNA sequences encoding the same CDR3. The chain combines TRBV5-1 with TRBJ2-1; 10 nucleotides align to TRBD2. Germline trimming cut 0 bases from V and 5 bases from J; bases unmatched to any gene: 2. Per germline, CDR1 SGHRS and CDR2 YFSETQ. This CDR3 contains 15 residues. CDR3 nucleotides: TGCGCCAGCAGCTTGGTACTAGCGGGGAACAATGAGCAGTTCTTC. This codes for CASSLVLAGNNEQFF.

CDR3 sequence (DNA): TGTGCCAGCAGTGCGCGGGACAGGGGGTTCGATGGCTACACCTTC. Its translation: CASSARDRGFDGYTF. The J gene is TRBJ1-2, the V gene TRBV25-1; TRBD1 matches 11 bases. With V trimmed by 4 bases and J by 6 bases, 7 bases remained unmatched. Germline values: CDR1 MGHDK, CDR2 SYGVNS. The CDR3 length is 15 residues.

The chain joins TRBV5-1 to TRBJ1-2; no definite D call. This CDR3 comprises 13 residues. The germline CDR1 and CDR2 sequences are SGHRS and YFSETQ. V dropped 5 bases and J dropped 4 bases, with 12 bases sitting between them. The CDR3 here is CASRINRGYGYTF. As DNA, the CDR3 is TGCGCCAGCAGAATCAACCGGGGCTATGGCTACACCTTC.